The 13 T cell receptor beta chains below come from one sample, sequenced in a study of cytomegalovirus exposure and HLA in healthy donors (dated 2017 in TCRdb). The protocol used for the library was the immunoSEQ multiplex PCR assay. The multiplex PCR relied on a mix of 60 forward primers for TCR Vbeta segments and 13 reverse primers for TCR Jbeta segments. The clones in this table, taken by TCRdb from immuneACCESS, are in-frame only. Not every clone is retained; where verified, under half of the shortfall comes from an unresolved V gene, and the cause of the rest is unknown. In all, the sample holds approximately 150,000 clones, and 73% of those were seen once. The ten largest make up roughly 1.7% of the sample. Sequenced: PBMCs. Receptors originate from a woman younger than 30 in good health and CMV-seronegative.

The rearrangement joins TRBV9 to TRBJ2-5; weak D call: TRBD2 (6 bases). Germline values: CDR1 SGDLS, CDR2 YYNGEE. There are 13 residues in the CDR3. V dropped 3 bases and J dropped 1 base, with 7 bases sitting between them. For the CDR3, the DNA is TGTGCCAGCAGCGCCGGGAGCCAAGAGACCCAGTACTTC. It yields the protein CASSAGSQETQYF.

V and J are TRBV2 and TRBJ1-5; D perhaps matches TRBD1 (6 bases). Germline V gene data show CDR1 as SNHLY and CDR2 as FYNNEI. The CDR3 spans 14 residues. The V and J ends lost 4 bases and 2 bases respectively, with 9 bases between them. The CDR3 loop reads CASSGGTRNQPQHF. In DNA form, the CDR3 reads TGTGCCAGCAGTGGGGGGACACGCAATCAGCCCCAGCATTTT.

This chain links TRBV7-3 with TRBJ2-7, with 9 positions matching TRBD2. Trimming removed 2 bases from V and 4 bases from J; junction bases left unmatched: 6. From germline, CDR1 is SGHTA and CDR2 FQGTGA. The CDR3 extends over 15 amino acids. The CDR3 loop is CASSLAGGLQYEQYF. DNA of the CDR3: TGTGCCAGCAGCTTAGCGGGGGGGCTCCAATACGAGCAGTACTTC.

This clone was found once. The chain combines TRBV5-6 with TRBJ2-1; possibly TRBD1 for D (6 bases). Germline values: CDR1 SGHDT, CDR2 YYEEEE. V was clipped by 3 bases and J by 8 bases, with 15 bases between them. The CDR3 extends over 14 amino acids. The DNA of the CDR3 is TGTGCCAGCAGCTGGTTAGTTGGGGGCGATGAGCAGTTCTTC. Its translation is CASSWLVGGDEQFF.

The genes are TRBV28 and TRBJ2-7, with 12 bases matching TRBD2. The CDR3 totals 16 residues. Germline CDR1 is MDHEN and CDR2 is SYDVKM. Losses at the gene ends were 6 bases for V and 7 bases for J; bases not matched to a gene: 13. In DNA, the CDR3 is TGTGCCAGCAGCCCTAGCGGGAGGGCCTCCTCTACGGAGCAGTACGTC. This sequence encodes CASSPSGRASSTEQYV.

This clone was counted between two and nine times. The chain links TRBV9 to TRBJ2-5; possible D gene TRBD1, 6 bases. The V and J ends lost 0 bases and 2 bases respectively, with 11 bases between them. Germline CDR1 is SGDLS and CDR2 is YYNGEE. The CDR3 runs 15 residues. In nucleotides, the CDR3 is TGTGCCAGCAGCGTAGCCGATACAGGGCAAGAGACCCAGTACTTC. Translation gives CASSVADTGQETQYF.

This clone was recorded once. DNA of the CDR3: TGTGCCAGCAGCTTCCGTGCGGAAGGGGGATACGAGCAGTACTTC. It codes for CASSFRAEGGYEQYF. This chain connects TRBV5-6 to TRBJ2-7; D may be TRBD1 (6 bases). Between the trimmed V and J ends, which lost 2 bases and 4 bases, there was a span of 16 bases. The germline V gene has CDR1 SGHDT and CDR2 YYEEEE. The CDR3 has 15 amino acids.

This clone was counted once. The J gene is TRBJ1-2, the V gene TRBV27; D gene unclear. V lost 2 bases and J lost 5, with 12 bases in between. CDR1 MNHEY and CDR2 SMNVEV come from the germline V gene (reference sequence). The CDR3 covers 14 residues. CDR3 coding DNA: TGTGCCAGCAGTTTAGTCGGGAGCCTATATGGCTACACCTTC. Protein product: CASSLVGSLYGYTF.

The rearrangement uses TRBV27 and TRBJ2-7; D is possibly TRBD1 (6 bases). The germline V and J ends were trimmed by 5 bases and 4 bases, with 12 bases remaining between them. From germline, CDR1 is MNHEY and CDR2 SMNVEV (reference sequence). The CDR3 extends over 13 amino acids. For the CDR3, the DNA is TGTGCCAGCAGTGGCCAGGGGCGGTACGAGCAGTACTTC. As protein: CASSGQGRYEQYF.

The V call is TRBV2, the J call TRBJ2-6; D perhaps matches TRBD1 (5 bases). The germline V gene has CDR1 SNHLY and CDR2 FYNNEI. CDR3 length: 17 residues. Trimming took off 1 base at V and 0 bases at J, with 10 bases between the two ends. This CDR3 is CASSEGTRLSGANVLTF. The CDR3, as DNA: TGTGCCAGCAGTGAAGGGACAAGGCTCTCTGGGGCCAACGTCCTGACTTTC.

This clone is a singleton in its sample. The rearrangement links TRBV27 to TRBJ2-3; D may be TRBD2 (5 bases). Trimming stripped 8 bases from V and 4 bases from J, with 13 bases between. The V gene's germline CDR1 is MNHEY and CDR2 SMNVEV (reference sequence). This CDR3 spans 13 amino acids. CDR3 loop: CASGWAGADTQYF. For the CDR3, the DNA is TGTGCCAGCGGGTGGGCGGGCGCAGATACGCAGTATTTT.

This clone has just one count. DNA for the CDR3: TGTGCCAGCAGTGAAAGGCTCGGGACAGACAATGAGCAGTTCTTC. It yields the protein CASSERLGTDNEQFF. The chain employs TRBV6-4 and TRBJ2-1, with 7 bases matching TRBD1. The ends lost 3 bases at V and 5 bases at J; junction bases unmatched: 7. The CDR3 consists of 15 residues. CDR1 MRHNA and CDR2 SNTAGT come from the germline V gene.

The V and J genes are TRBV5-1 and TRBJ2-1, with 9 bases matching TRBD2. The V and J ends lost 3 bases and 4 bases, in that order; junction bases with no gene match: 5. This CDR3 has 15 residues. Germline CDR1 SGHRS, CDR2 YFSETQ. This CDR3 is CASSSSGGIYNEQFF. Written as DNA, the CDR3 is TGCGCCAGCAGCTCAAGCGGGGGGATATACAATGAGCAGTTCTTC.